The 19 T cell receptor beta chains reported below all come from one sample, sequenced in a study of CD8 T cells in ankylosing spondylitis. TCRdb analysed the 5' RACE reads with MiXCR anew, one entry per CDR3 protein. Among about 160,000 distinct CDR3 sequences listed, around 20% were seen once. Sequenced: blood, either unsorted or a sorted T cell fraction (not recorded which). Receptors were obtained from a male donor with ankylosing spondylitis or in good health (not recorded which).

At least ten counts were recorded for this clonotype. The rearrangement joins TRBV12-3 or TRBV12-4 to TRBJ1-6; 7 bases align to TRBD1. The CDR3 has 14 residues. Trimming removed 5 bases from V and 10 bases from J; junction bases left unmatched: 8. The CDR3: CASSMGQPLSPLHF. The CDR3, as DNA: TGTGCCAGCAGTATGGGACAGCCGCTCTCACCCCTCCACTTT.

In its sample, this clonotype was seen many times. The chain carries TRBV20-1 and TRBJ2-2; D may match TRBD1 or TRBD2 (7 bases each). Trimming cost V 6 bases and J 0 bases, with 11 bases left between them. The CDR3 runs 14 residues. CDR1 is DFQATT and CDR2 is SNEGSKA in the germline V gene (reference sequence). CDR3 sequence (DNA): TGCAGTGCCAGCGGGACAGCGAACACCGGGGAGCTGTTTTTT. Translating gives CSASGTANTGELFF.

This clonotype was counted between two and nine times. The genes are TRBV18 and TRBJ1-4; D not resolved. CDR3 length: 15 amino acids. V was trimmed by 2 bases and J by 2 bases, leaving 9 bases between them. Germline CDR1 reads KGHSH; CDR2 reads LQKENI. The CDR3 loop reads CASSPSLSTNEKLFF. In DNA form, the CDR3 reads TGTGCCAGCTCACCATCTCTCTCGACTAATGAAAAACTGTTTTTT.

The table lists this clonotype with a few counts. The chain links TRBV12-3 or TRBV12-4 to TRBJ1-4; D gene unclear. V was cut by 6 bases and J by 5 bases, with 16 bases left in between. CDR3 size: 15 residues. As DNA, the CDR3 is TGTGCCAGCAGCCCGGACGGCCCCCCAAATGAAAAACTGTTTTTT. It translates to CASSPDGPPNEKLFF.

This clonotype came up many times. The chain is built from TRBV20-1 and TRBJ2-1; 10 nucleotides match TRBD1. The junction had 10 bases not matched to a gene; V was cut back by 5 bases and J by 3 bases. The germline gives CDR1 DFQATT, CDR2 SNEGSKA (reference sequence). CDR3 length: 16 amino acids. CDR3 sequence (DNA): TGCAGTGCTGCCCCGCTGACAGGGGGCCTCTACAATGAGCAGTTCTTC. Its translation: CSAAPLTGGLYNEQFF.

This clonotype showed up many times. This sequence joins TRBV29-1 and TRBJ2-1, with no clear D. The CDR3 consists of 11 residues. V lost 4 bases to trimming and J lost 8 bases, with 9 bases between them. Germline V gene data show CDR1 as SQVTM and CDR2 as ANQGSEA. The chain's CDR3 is CSVGVADEQFF. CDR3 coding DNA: TGCAGCGTTGGAGTGGCCGATGAGCAGTTCTTC.

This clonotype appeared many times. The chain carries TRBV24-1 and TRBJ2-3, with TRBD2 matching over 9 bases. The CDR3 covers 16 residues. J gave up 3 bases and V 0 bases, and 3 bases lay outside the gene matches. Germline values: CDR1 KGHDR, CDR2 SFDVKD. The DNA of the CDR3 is TGTGCCACCAGTGATTTGTTCGCGGGGGGGACAGATACGCAGTATTTT. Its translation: CATSDLFAGGTDTQYF.

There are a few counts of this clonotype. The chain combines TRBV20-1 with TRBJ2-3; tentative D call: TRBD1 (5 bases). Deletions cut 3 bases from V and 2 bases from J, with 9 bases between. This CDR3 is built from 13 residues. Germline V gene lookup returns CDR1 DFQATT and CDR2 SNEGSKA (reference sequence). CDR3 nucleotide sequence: TGCAGTGCTAGTCAGGGAACCACAGATACGCAGTATTTT. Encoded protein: CSASQGTTDTQYF.

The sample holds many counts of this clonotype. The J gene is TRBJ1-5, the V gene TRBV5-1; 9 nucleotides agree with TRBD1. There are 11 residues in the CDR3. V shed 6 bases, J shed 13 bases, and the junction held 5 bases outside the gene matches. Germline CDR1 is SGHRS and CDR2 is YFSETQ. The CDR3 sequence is CASKIGQGQHF. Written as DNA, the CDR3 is TGCGCCAGCAAAATTGGACAGGGGCAGCATTTT.

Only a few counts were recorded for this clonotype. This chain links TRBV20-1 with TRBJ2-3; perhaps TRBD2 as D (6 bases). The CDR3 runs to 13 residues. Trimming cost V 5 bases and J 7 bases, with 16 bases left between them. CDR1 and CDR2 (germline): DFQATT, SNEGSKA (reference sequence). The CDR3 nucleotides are TGCAGTGCTGGTAGAGGTAGCGGTCATACGCAGTATTTT. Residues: CSAGRGSGHTQYF.

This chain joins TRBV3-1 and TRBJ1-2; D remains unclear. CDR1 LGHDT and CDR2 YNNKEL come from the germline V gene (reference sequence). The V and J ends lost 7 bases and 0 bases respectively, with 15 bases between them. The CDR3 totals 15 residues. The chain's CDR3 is CASTLRGDSNYGYTF. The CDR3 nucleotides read TGTGCCAGCACCCTTAGAGGAGATTCTAACTATGGCTACACCTTC.

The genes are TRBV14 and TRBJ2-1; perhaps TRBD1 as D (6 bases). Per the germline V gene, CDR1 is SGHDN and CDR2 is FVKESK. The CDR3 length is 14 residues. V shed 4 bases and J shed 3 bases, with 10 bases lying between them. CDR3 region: CASSPGTRYNEQFF. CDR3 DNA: TGTGCCAGCAGCCCCGGGACACGCTACAATGAGCAGTTCTTC.

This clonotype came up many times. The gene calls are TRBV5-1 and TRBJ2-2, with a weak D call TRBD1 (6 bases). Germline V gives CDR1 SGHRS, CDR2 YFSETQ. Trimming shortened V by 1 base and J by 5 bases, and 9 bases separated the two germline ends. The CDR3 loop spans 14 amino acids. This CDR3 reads CASSLTGLTGELFF. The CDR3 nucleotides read TGCGCCAGCAGCTTGACAGGGCTGACCGGGGAGCTGTTTTTT.

In nucleotides, the CDR3 is TGCGCCAGCAGTTTTGAGTCCGGGGGGTATTTGAACACTGAAGCTTTCTTT. Encoded protein: CASSFESGGYLNTEAFF. The chain recombines TRBV4-1 with TRBJ1-1; D possibly corresponds to TRBD1 (5 bases). Germline V gives CDR1 MGHRA, CDR2 YSYEKL. V gave up 6 bases and J gave up 0 bases, with 20 bases separating them. The CDR3 has 17 amino acids.

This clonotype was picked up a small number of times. CDR3 protein: CASHPSRVGTDTQYF. In DNA form, the CDR3 reads TGTGCCAGTCACCCTTCCCGGGTCGGCACAGATACGCAGTATTTT. The chain joins TRBV27 to TRBJ2-3; D unresolved. V was trimmed by 9 bases and J by 1 base, leaving 17 bases between them. The germline V gene has CDR1 MNHEY and CDR2 SMNVEV (reference sequence). The CDR3 extends over 15 amino acids.

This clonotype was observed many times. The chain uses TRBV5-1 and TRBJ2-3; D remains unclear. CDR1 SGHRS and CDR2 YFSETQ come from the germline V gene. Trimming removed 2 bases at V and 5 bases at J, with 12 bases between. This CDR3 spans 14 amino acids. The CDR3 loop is CASSFLRSEDTQYF. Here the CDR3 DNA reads TGCGCCAGCAGCTTTCTTAGATCTGAAGATACGCAGTATTTT.

CDR3 in amino acids: CASSRSGGGGNEAFF. The CDR3 DNA sequence: TGTGCCAGCAGCCGGTCTGGAGGAGGGGGCAATGAAGCTTTCTTT. The V and J genes are TRBV4-2 and TRBJ1-1; 7 bases map to TRBD1. The ends lost 4 bases at V and 7 bases at J; junction bases unmatched: 12. Germline CDR1 reads LGHNA; CDR2 reads YNFKEQ. This CDR3 spans 15 amino acids.

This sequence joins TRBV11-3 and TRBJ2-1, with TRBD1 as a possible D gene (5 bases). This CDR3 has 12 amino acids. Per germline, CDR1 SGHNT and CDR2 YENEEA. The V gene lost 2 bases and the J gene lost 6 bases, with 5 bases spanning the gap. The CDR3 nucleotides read TGTGCCAGCAGCTTACAGGGCAATGAGCAGTTCTTC. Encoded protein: CASSLQGNEQFF.

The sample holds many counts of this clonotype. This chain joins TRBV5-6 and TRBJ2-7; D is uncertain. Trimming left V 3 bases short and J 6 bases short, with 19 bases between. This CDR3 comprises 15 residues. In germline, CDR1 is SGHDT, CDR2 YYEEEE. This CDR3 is CASSSLVWTTGEQYF. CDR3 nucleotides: TGTGCCAGCAGCTCTCTCGTGTGGACGACTGGCGAGCAGTACTTC.